These 5 T cell receptor beta chains came from one sample sequenced in a study of vaccination effects on CD4 cells after COVID-19. Produced via immunoSEQ multiplex PCR; TCRdb's table is partial and in-frame only. The data contain around 30,000 clones, 65% of them seen just once; the ten biggest clones take up around a tenth. Subsequent to roughly 9 days of culture, CD4+ T cells were isolated. The antigens for these receptors are not known. Sample: CD4+ T cells from PBMCs cultured without peptide, taken before COVID-19 vaccination. These receptors originate from a human donor who received a COVID-19 vaccine.

This clone has just a few counts. The chain joins TRBV11-3 to TRBJ2-2; no clear D gene. Trimming removed 0 bases at V and 3 bases at J, with 17 bases between. The CDR3 extends over 18 amino acids. Germline CDR1 reads SGHNT; CDR2 reads YENEEA. CDR3: CASSLDQGGSAHTGELFF. Here the CDR3 DNA reads TGTGCCAGCAGCTTAGATCAAGGCGGCAGCGCCCACACCGGGGAGCTGTTTTTT.

The rearrangement joins TRBV13 to TRBJ1-3; D is undetermined. The CDR3 sequence is 15 residues long. In germline, CDR1 is PRHDT, CDR2 FYEKMQ (reference sequence). The V end lost 1 base, the J end lost 3 bases, and 10 bases lay between the germline ends. CDR3 sequence: CASSLVFGGGNTIYF. CDR3 bases: TGTGCCAGCAGCTTAGTCTTCGGTGGTGGAAACACCATATATTTT.

The genes are TRBV19 and TRBJ2-3; 14 bases are shared with TRBD2. V was clipped by 4 bases and J by 5 bases; unmatched bases: 14. CDR3 length: 19 amino acids. The V gene's germline CDR1 is LNHDA and CDR2 SQIVND (reference sequence). DNA for the CDR3: TGTGCCAGTAGTAGGAGGGGTCGGGGACTAGCGGGAGTTTTAGATACGCAGTATTTT. Translated: CASSRRGRGLAGVLDTQYF. Complete variable domain (other parts from reference TRBV19 and TRBJ2-3): DGGITQSPKYLFRKEGQNVTLSCEQNLNHDAMYWYRQDPGQGLRLIYYSQIVNDFQKGDIAEGYSVSREKKESFPLTVTSAQKNPTAFYLCASSRRGRGLAGVLDTQYFGPGTRLTVL.

The chain uses TRBV6-5 and TRBJ2-7; D is tentatively TRBD1 or TRBD2 (6 bases each). There are 15 residues in the CDR3. Germline CDR1 reads MNHEY; CDR2 reads SVGAGI. Trimming pared 1 base from V and 7 bases from J, leaving 17 bases between. In nucleotides, the CDR3 is TGTGCCAGCAGTTACTGGTTGGAGGGGGTCGGAGAGCAGTACTTC. Protein product: CASSYWLEGVGEQYF.

The rearrangement uses TRBV13 and TRBJ2-7; D is unresolved. The length of the CDR3 is 12 residues. With 5 bases removed from V and 7 bases from J, the gap between germline ends came to 12 bases. Looked up from germline, CDR1 is PRHDT and CDR2 is FYEKMQ (reference sequence). The CDR3 spells CASSRWFDEQYF. CDR3 coding DNA: TGTGCCAGCAGCCGGTGGTTTGATGAGCAGTACTTC.